Shown below are 2 T cell receptor beta chains from a single sample sequenced in a study of T cells after yellow fever vaccination. Each CDR3 protein is one row after TCRdb ran MiXCR on the 5' RACE reads. The sample lists roughly 32,000 distinct CDR3 sequences; more than 6.5% were seen once. The specimen comprised PBMCs, either bulk or a sorted T-cell subset (CD4+, CD8+, memory, or dextramer-sorted; not recorded which), sampled on the day of the first yellow fever vaccination. The source of these receptors is a man aged 18 to 35 who received the YFV17D yellow fever vaccine.

This clonotype was detected many times. The chain recombines TRBV6-5 with TRBJ2-1; the match to TRBD2 covers 9 bases. This CDR3 spans 15 amino acids. Germline loops: CDR1 MNHEY, CDR2 SVGAGI. With V trimmed by 5 bases and J by 8 bases, 10 bases remained unmatched. CDR3 sequence: CASSTPGGGADEQFF. In DNA, the CDR3 is TGTGCCAGCAGTACACCTGGCGGGGGGGCCGATGAGCAGTTCTTC.

There are many counts of this clonotype. The rearrangement uses TRBV18 and TRBJ1-6, with D unclear. The germline V gene encodes CDR1 KGHSH and CDR2 LQKENI. Trimming took off 6 bases at V and 6 bases at J, with 15 bases between the two ends. This CDR3 region has 15 residues. CDR3 DNA: TGTGCCAGCTCCCTGGGCCAGCTTCCTAATTCACCCCTCCACTTT. Protein product: CASSLGQLPNSPLHF.